This T cell receptor (beta chain) was observed in a study of control samples from healthy donors and cancer patients. In germline, CDR1 is SGHKS, CDR2 YYEKEE (reference sequence). Trimming pared 0 bases from V and 4 bases from J, leaving 11 bases between. The CDR3 is made up of 15 amino acids. Data came from immunoSEQ multiplex PCR; TCRdb stores just in-frame clones and leaves some out. This sample has 200,000 to 250,000 clones; around 94% occur once, and the top ten carry approximately 1.5%. The chain links TRBV5-5 to TRBJ1-3; D ambiguous. This clonotype was sampled from a man aged 50 or older in good health. Sequencing input: blood. CDR3 loop: CASSLVTGGGNTIYF. The CDR3 DNA reads as TGTGCCAGCAGCTTGGTGACGGGAGGAGGAAACACCATATATTTT.